The clone carrying this TCR beta chain occurred a few times. The entry originates in a study of blood T cells in healthy people across ages. A J-beta primer mix and a sample-barcoded 5' primer were used in a second PCR of roughly 6 to 11 cycles. Carrying 12 random nucleotides, a template-switch adaptor labeled each individual cDNA molecule. From the 5' RACE reads, TCRdb called clonotypes with MiXCR, one entry per CDR3 protein. Among about 670,000 distinct CDR3 sequences listed, around 43% were seen once. Donors were systemically healthy Caucasian individuals from Russia aged roughly 6 to 100 years. Every participating donor contributed roughly 10 milliliters of peripheral blood through a draw. CDR3 size: 14 residues. Per germline, CDR1 SGHRS and CDR2 YFSETQ. The germline V and J ends were trimmed by 4 bases and 5 bases, with 16 bases remaining between them.

This chain uses TRBV5-1 with TRBJ2-7; D tentatively fits TRBD1 or TRBD2 (6 bases each). The TCR was taken from a man at least 80 years old in good health. The sequenced sample consisted of blood. Here the CDR3 reads CASSTNGGRNEQYF. The CDR3 bases are TGCGCCAGCAGCACGAACGGGGGCCGGAACGAGCAGTACTTC. The full variable domain, its missing parts supplied by reference TRBV5-1 and TRBJ2-7, is KAGVTQTPRYLIKTRGQQVTLSCSPISGHRSVSWYQQTPGQGLQFLFEYFSETQRNKGNFPGRFSGRQFSNSRSEMNVSTLELGDSALYLCASSTNGGRNEQYFGPGTRLTVT.